This TCR beta chain derives from a study of blood T cell repertoires in COVID-19. Study context: The samples span acute and convalescent COVID-19 from the United States, Italy and Spain. T cells, B-cell-depleted T cells, or PBMCs provided the cDNA or gDNA that served as material.

In the authors' workflow: Amplification of reference gene primers provided the estimated nucleated cell counts. TCRdb's table, derived via immunoSEQ multiplex PCR, lists solely in-frame clones and lacks some. That table furnishes V, J and clone size, whereas the DNA furnished D and trimming. Seen here are under 120,000 clones, roughly two thirds observed once, and the top ten hold approximately 5.9%. CDR3 length: 15 amino acids. CDR1 SGHVS and CDR2 FQNEAQ come from the germline V gene. The germline V and J ends were trimmed by 5 bases and 0 bases, with 11 bases remaining between them. This clonotype originated in a man older than 75 with acute or convalescent COVID-19. The chain joins TRBV7-8 to TRBJ1-5; D is possibly TRBD1 (5 bases). The sample consisted of peripheral blood. Here the CDR3 DNA reads TGTGCCAGCAGCATAGACAGCTATAGCAATCAGCCCCAGCATTTT. Translated, it gives CASSIDSYSNQPQHF.